Listed here are 20 T cell receptor beta chains from one sample, sequenced in a study of blood T cell repertoires in COVID-19. Method: immunoSEQ multiplex PCR; TCRdb's copy keeps in-frame clones and lacks some. The sample carries roughly 250,000 clones, approximately 79% recorded once. The sample consisted of peripheral blood. The receptors shown here come from a woman over 75 with active or convalescent COVID-19.

The gene calls are TRBV4-2 and TRBJ2-5, with D maybe TRBD2 (5 bases). This CDR3 has 15 residues. Germline V gene lookup returns CDR1 LGHNA and CDR2 YNFKEQ. The V and J ends lost 0 bases and 1 base respectively, with 9 bases between them. The CDR3 sequence is CASSQDRGSQETQYF. The CDR3 region has the DNA TGTGCCAGCAGCCAAGATCGGGGATCCCAAGAGACCCAGTACTTC.

The V gene is TRBV27, the J gene TRBJ2-1; 9 bases line up with TRBD2. The V gene end was trimmed by 2 bases and the J gene end by 14 bases; junction bases not matched to a gene: 7. This CDR3 contains 13 residues. Germline CDR1 MNHEY, CDR2 SMNVEV (reference sequence). CDR3 in DNA: TGTGCCAGCAGTTTAGGGATAGCGGGGGAAGAGTTCTTC. Translation: CASSLGIAGEEFF.

The chain links TRBV14 to TRBJ1-5; D unclear. This CDR3 comprises 23 residues. V was shortened by 0 bases and J by 5 bases, with 35 bases between the two germline ends. Looked up from germline, CDR1 is SGHDN and CDR2 is FVKESK. As DNA, the CDR3 is TGTGCCAGCAGCCAAGACAGTCTACCCGGTGGGAGGGAACTTTGTCATGGGTATCAGCCCCAGCATTTT. Amino acids: CASSQDSLPGGRELCHGYQPQHF.

J is TRBJ1-5 and V is TRBV19; 9 nucleotides line up with TRBD1. Per the germline V gene, CDR1 is LNHDA and CDR2 is SQIVND (reference sequence). The CDR3 has 19 residues. V lost 5 bases and J lost 5; bases outside the gene matches: 19. CDR3 sequence: CASSYLTGGASIGDQPQHF. CDR3 coding DNA: TGTGCCAGTAGTTACCTTACAGGGGGCGCTTCGATAGGGGATCAGCCCCAGCATTTT.

The rearrangement joins TRBV5-8 to TRBJ2-5, with D perhaps matching TRBD2 (6 bases). This CDR3 comprises 15 residues. Trimming removed 0 bases from V and 2 bases from J, with 11 bases in between. CDR1 is SGHTS and CDR2 is YDEGEE in the germline V gene. CDR3 in amino acids: CASSLVGGAQETQYF. The CDR3 DNA follows: TGTGCCAGCAGCTTGGTGGGGGGAGCTCAAGAGACCCAGTACTTC.

The gene calls are TRBV10-3 and TRBJ2-2, with TRBD2 matching 12 bases. Germline V gene sequence: CDR1 ENHRY, CDR2 SYGVKD. The V and J ends lost 8 bases and 0 bases, in that order; junction bases with no gene match: 7. The CDR3 runs 17 residues. CDR3 in DNA: TGTGCCATCGCTAGCGGGGGGGCTTCCGCGAACACCGGGGAGCTGTTTTTT. Protein: CAIASGGASANTGELFF.

This rearrangement joins TRBV28 to TRBJ2-3; 11 nucleotides align to TRBD2. V was clipped by 3 bases and J by 5 bases; unmatched bases: 10. The CDR3 is made up of 17 amino acids. Germline V gives CDR1 MDHEN, CDR2 SYDVKM. The CDR3 nucleotides are TGTGCCAGCAGTTTTTCCCTAGCGGGGGGATCGGGAGATACGCAGTATTTT. It codes for CASSFSLAGGSGDTQYF.

The chain carries TRBV7-9 and TRBJ2-7, with D maybe TRBD1 (6 bases). The CDR3 totals 14 residues. Per germline, CDR1 SEHNR and CDR2 FQNEAQ (reference sequence). The V and J ends lost 1 base and 2 bases respectively, with 9 bases between them. The CDR3 loop reads CASSLDTGPYEQYF. The CDR3 bases are TGTGCCAGCAGCTTAGATACAGGGCCCTACGAGCAGTACTTC.

The chain employs TRBV10-3 and TRBJ1-4; possibly TRBD1 for D (5 bases). V dropped 4 bases and J dropped 8 bases, with 17 bases sitting between them. CDR3 length: 15 residues. The germline gives CDR1 ENHRY, CDR2 SYGVKD. CDR3 sequence: CAISGTGQGGEKLFF. CDR3 bases: TGTGCCATCAGTGGGACCGGACAAGGAGGGGAAAAACTGTTTTTT.

This sequence joins TRBV5-1 and TRBJ1-1; D is uncertain. Trimming took off 1 base at V and 0 bases at J, with 10 bases between the two ends. The CDR3 is 15 residues long. CDR1 and CDR2 from the germline V gene are SGHRS and YFSETQ. CDR3 residues: CASSLTYHMNTEAFF. CDR3 nucleotides: TGCGCCAGCAGCTTGACGTATCACATGAACACTGAAGCTTTCTTT.

The chain recombines TRBV10-3 with TRBJ1-5; 10 nucleotides agree with TRBD1. After removal of 4 bases from V and 6 bases from J, the junction contained 3 bases not matched to a gene. CDR1 ENHRY and CDR2 SYGVKD come from the germline V gene. The CDR3 is 14 amino acids. Here the CDR3 reads CAISGDRGSQPQHF. Here the CDR3 DNA reads TGTGCCATCAGTGGGGACAGGGGCAGTCAGCCCCAGCATTTT.

The chain couples TRBV5-1 to TRBJ2-7; D possibly corresponds to TRBD1 (5 bases). Trimming took 3 bases from V and 3 from J, leaving 13 bases between them. The CDR3 is 14 amino acids. In germline, CDR1 is SGHRS, CDR2 YFSETQ. This CDR3 reads CASSSQGAVYEQYF. The CDR3 DNA sequence: TGCGCCAGCAGCTCACAAGGGGCAGTCTACGAGCAGTACTTC.

The chain joins TRBV24-1 to TRBJ2-7; TRBD1 aligns across 12 bases. This CDR3 is 17 amino acids long. V dropped 4 bases and J dropped 4; count of bases not matched to a gene: 10. In germline, CDR1 is KGHDR, CDR2 SFDVKD. The DNA for the CDR3 is TGTGCCACCAGTGACCCGGTGGGGACAGGGGGCTTTTACGAGCAGTACTTC. It is translated as CATSDPVGTGGFYEQYF.

The chain couples TRBV6-4 to TRBJ2-1; 12 nucleotides agree with TRBD1. J gave up 8 bases and V 6 bases, and 14 bases lay outside the gene matches. The CDR3 consists of 17 residues. Per germline, CDR1 MRHNA and CDR2 SNTAGT. In nucleotides, the CDR3 is TGTGCCAGCAGCTTTGTCGGTGGGACAGGGGGCACGGATGAGCAGTTCTTC. It encodes CASSFVGGTGGTDEQFF.

The chain has TRBV10-1 and TRBJ2-5; 7 bases line up with TRBD1. After removal of 6 bases from V and 7 bases from J, the junction contained 5 bases not matched to a gene. The CDR3 sequence is 12 residues long. Germline V gene lookup returns CDR1 WNHNN and CDR2 SYGVQD (reference sequence). Here the CDR3 DNA reads TGCGCCAGCAGCGGACAGGAAGGGACCCAGTACTTC. It encodes CASSGQEGTQYF.

DNA for the CDR3: TGTGCCAGCAGAACCACGGGGTTTTCACCCCTCCACTTT. Residues: CASRTTGFSPLHF. This chain connects TRBV12-3 or TRBV12-4 to TRBJ1-6; D uncertain. This CDR3 is built from 13 residues. Trimming took 6 bases from V and 9 from J, leaving 12 bases between them.

The chain couples TRBV11-2 to TRBJ1-1; the D gene is possibly TRBD1 (5 bases). Deletions cut 1 base from V and 2 bases from J, with 11 bases between. Germline CDR1 and CDR2: SGHAT and FQNNGV. The CDR3 has 15 amino acids. CDR3 nucleotides: TGTGCCAGCAGCTTAGCGGTCAGGGCAAACACTGAAGCTTTCTTT. Its translation is CASSLAVRANTEAFF.

The chain joins TRBV30 to TRBJ1-3; D perhaps matches TRBD1 (5 bases). The CDR3 runs to 15 residues. Trimming removed 0 bases at V and 7 bases at J, with 16 bases between. Germline loops: CDR1 GTSNPN, CDR2 SVGIG (reference sequence). The chain's CDR3 is CAWSVYVGGTNTIYF. CDR3 sequence (DNA): TGTGCCTGGAGTGTATATGTTGGCGGGACCAACACCATATATTTT. The full variable domain, with the rest looked up from reference TRBV30 and TRBJ1-3, is SQTIHQWPATLVQPVGSPLSLECTVEGTSNPNLYWYRQAAGRGLQLLFYSVGIGQISSEVPQNLSASRPQDRQFILSSKKLLLSDSGFYLCAWSVYVGGTNTIYFGEGSWLTVV.

The sample holds a few counts of this clone. As DNA, the CDR3 is TGTGCCAGCAAGTGGACTCCCCAAGAGACCCAGTACTTC. This translates into CASKWTPQETQYF. The chain links TRBV2 to TRBJ2-5; a possible D gene is TRBD2 (5 bases). Trimming pared 7 bases from V and 1 base from J, leaving 10 bases between. Germline CDR1 reads SNHLY; CDR2 reads FYNNEI. This CDR3 is built from 13 residues. Drawing the rest from reference TRBV2 and TRBJ2-5, the complete variable domain is EPEVTQTPSHQVTQMGQEVILRCVPISNHLYFYWYRQILGQKVEFLVSFYNNEISEKSEIFDDQFSVERPDGSNFTLKIRSTKLEDSAMYFCASKWTPQETQYFGPGTRLLVL.

This clone was counted only a few times. The chain links TRBV7-9 to TRBJ1-4, with 8 bases identical to TRBD1. This CDR3 comprises 17 residues. V shed 1 base and J 5 bases; nucleotides not matched to a gene: 9. CDR1 is SEHNR, CDR2 FQNEAQ, per germline (reference sequence). The CDR3 here is CASSLVPLRGQNEKLFF. CDR3 DNA: TGTGCCAGCAGCTTAGTACCCCTCAGGGGGCAGAATGAAAAACTGTTTTTT.